This T cell receptor (beta chain) was observed in a study of pediatric ulcerative colitis. Whole-study results and caveats: A couple of patients' blood samples yielded substantially fewer templates.

This clone was observed a few times. Antigen specificity is unknown. This CDR3 comprises 16 residues. V shed 4 bases and J 0 bases; nucleotides not matched to a gene: 4. Germline loops: CDR1 SGHRS, CDR2 YFSETQ. Only in-frame clones appear in the TCRdb table, and some are missing; sequencing was by immunoSEQ multiplex PCR. The table has about 64,000 clones, 80% to 90% seen once. This receptor was obtained from a boy younger than 18 with severe ulcerative colitis. The chain has TRBV5-1 and TRBJ2-6, with 7 bases matching TRBD1. Sequencing used blood. The CDR3 sequence is CASSRDSSSGANVLTF. The CDR3 nucleotides are TGCGCCAGCAGCCGGGACAGTTCCTCTGGGGCCAACGTCCTGACTTTC.